Each of the 30 T cell receptor beta chains below was sequenced from the same sample in a study of cytomegalovirus exposure and HLA in healthy donors. This PCR relied on a set of 60 Vbeta primers and 13 Jbeta primers. Data came from immunoSEQ multiplex PCR; TCRdb stores just in-frame clones and leaves some out. The sample records roughly 100,000 clones, under 80% being singletons. What was sequenced was PBMCs. Source of these receptors: a woman under 30 in good health and CMV-seropositive.

The CDR3 DNA follows: TGTGCCAGCTCACCACTCGGGGGGGCTTACAATGAGCAGTTCTTC. Translation: CASSPLGGAYNEQFF. The V call is TRBV18, the J call TRBJ2-1; TRBD2 matches at 8 bases. CDR1 and CDR2 from the germline V gene are KGHSH and LQKENI. The J segment lost 4 bases and the V segment lost 1 base, leaving 3 bases of the junction unmatched. CDR3 length: 15 residues.

The chain couples TRBV30 to TRBJ2-5, with 8 bases matching TRBD1. After removal of 4 bases from V and 5 bases from J, the junction contained 3 bases not matched to a gene. This CDR3 has 12 amino acids. Germline assignment: CDR1 GTSNPN and CDR2 SVGIG (reference sequence). The CDR3: CAWNRGTETQYF. CDR3 sequence (DNA): TGTGCCTGGAACAGGGGGACGGAGACCCAGTACTTC. The variable domain in full, completed from reference TRBV30 and TRBJ2-5, reads SQTIHQWPATLVQPVGSPLSLECTVEGTSNPNLYWYRQAAGRGLQLLFYSVGIGQISSEVPQNLSASRPQDRQFILSSKKLLLSDSGFYLCAWNRGTETQYFGPGTRLLVL.

The genes are TRBV13 and TRBJ2-3; 9 nucleotides agree with TRBD2. V shed 5 bases and J 0 bases; nucleotides not matched to a gene: 9. The CDR3 loop spans 17 amino acids. The germline V gene encodes CDR1 PRHDT and CDR2 FYEKMQ (reference sequence). The CDR3 protein is CASSPGETSGSTDTQYF. The DNA for the CDR3 is TGTGCCAGCAGCCCAGGGGAGACTAGCGGCAGCACAGATACGCAGTATTTT.

This chain joins TRBV7-2 and TRBJ2-5, with 15 bases matching TRBD2. Germline V gene data show CDR1 as SGHTA and CDR2 as FQGNSA. V trimming: 4 bases; J trimming: 5 bases; junction bases outside the gene matches: 8. The CDR3 has 17 residues. The CDR3 here is CASSWTSGRGGLETQYF. The CDR3 DNA reads as TGTGCCAGCAGCTGGACTAGCGGGAGGGGTGGGCTGGAGACCCAGTACTTC.

The rearrangement joins TRBV5-1 to TRBJ1-2; 11 nucleotides align to TRBD1. The CDR3 length is 14 residues. In germline, CDR1 is SGHRS, CDR2 YFSETQ. The J segment lost 4 bases and the V segment lost 3 bases, leaving 2 bases of the junction unmatched. The CDR3 region is CASSSGTGGYGYTF. In DNA form, the CDR3 reads TGCGCCAGCAGCTCCGGGACAGGGGGCTATGGCTACACCTTC.

The V and J genes are TRBV5-8 and TRBJ1-5; maybe TRBD1 (5 bases). Germline lookup yields CDR1 SGHTS and CDR2 YDEGEE. CDR3 length: 16 amino acids. The germline V and J ends were trimmed by 0 bases and 2 bases, with 12 bases remaining between them. The CDR3 DNA reads TGTGCCAGCAGCTTGGGCAGGGTGATCGGCAATCAGCCCCAGCATTTT. Translating gives CASSLGRVIGNQPQHF.

The chain is built from TRBV19 and TRBJ1-5, with TRBD1 as a possible D gene (6 bases). The CDR3 has 15 residues. V was cut by 3 bases and J by 0 bases, with 9 bases left in between. Germline assignment: CDR1 LNHDA and CDR2 SQIVND (reference sequence). CDR3 sequence reads: CASSIPGVSNQPQHF. CDR3 nucleotide sequence: TGTGCCAGTAGTATCCCAGGGGTTAGCAATCAGCCCCAGCATTTT.

This rearrangement joins TRBV5-1 to TRBJ2-5; D may be TRBD1 (6 bases). Trimming took 4 bases from V and 1 from J, leaving 11 bases between them. Germline lookup yields CDR1 SGHRS and CDR2 YFSETQ. CDR3 length: 14 amino acids. The CDR3 sequence: CASSGRGAQETQYF. DNA of the CDR3: TGCGCCAGCAGCGGCAGGGGTGCCCAAGAGACCCAGTACTTC.

This chain connects TRBV4-2 to TRBJ1-2; D is uncertain. Trimming pared 0 bases from V and 0 bases from J, leaving 8 bases between. This CDR3 spans 15 amino acids. CDR1 is LGHNA, CDR2 YNFKEQ, per germline. CDR3 in amino acids: CASSQDRVANYGYTF. The DNA of the CDR3 is TGTGCCAGCAGCCAAGATCGGGTAGCTAACTATGGCTACACCTTC.

V is TRBV15 and J is TRBJ2-1; maybe TRBD2 (5 bases). Trimming left V 6 bases short and J 7 bases short, with 10 bases between. CDR1 and CDR2 from the germline V gene are LNHNV and YYDKDF (reference sequence). This CDR3 spans 12 amino acids. Here the CDR3 DNA reads TGTGCCACCAGAGAGCCGGGAAATGAGCAGTTCTTC. Encoded protein: CATREPGNEQFF.

The CDR3 bases are TGTGCCAGCTCACCACTTGGCAGGGTGGATAATTCACCCCTCCACTTT. It yields the protein CASSPLGRVDNSPLHF. The gene calls are TRBV18 and TRBJ1-6; tentative D call: TRBD1 (5 bases). V lost 1 base and J lost 5, with 12 bases in between. Per germline, CDR1 KGHSH and CDR2 LQKENI. The CDR3 has 16 amino acids.

This chain links TRBV27 with TRBJ2-7, with D maybe TRBD1 (6 bases). CDR1 and CDR2 (germline): MNHEY, SMNVEV (reference sequence). V was cut by 5 bases and J by 3 bases, with 29 bases left in between. CDR3 length: 19 amino acids. The CDR3 DNA reads as TGTGCCAGCAGTCTCAAGTGGGACATCAATGGGGACATTAGCTACGAGCAGTACTTC. This codes for CASSLKWDINGDISYEQYF.

The chain employs TRBV6-5 and TRBJ2-1; TRBD2 aligns across 11 bases. The CDR3 consists of 14 residues. Germline values: CDR1 MNHEY, CDR2 SVGAGI. J was trimmed by 7 bases and V by 7 bases; bases with no gene match: 6. CDR3 nucleotides: TGTGCCAGCACCCTAGCGGGAGGAGTGAATGAGCAGTTCTTC. This translates into CASTLAGGVNEQFF.

The chain recombines TRBV14 with TRBJ1-2, with 10 positions matching TRBD1. V shed 2 bases and J 5 bases; nucleotides not matched to a gene: 5. Germline V gives CDR1 SGHDN, CDR2 FVKESK. The CDR3 spans 15 residues. CDR3 DNA: TGTGCCAGCAGCCAATTGACAGGGGGCTATTATGGCTACACCTTC. It codes for CASSQLTGGYYGYTF.

The V gene is TRBV30, the J gene TRBJ1-1; D might be TRBD1 (5 bases). The germline CDR1 and CDR2 sequences are GTSNPN and SVGIG (reference sequence). Trimming removed 1 base at V and 1 base at J, with 7 bases between. The CDR3 is 13 residues long. CDR3: CAWSGQWNTEAFF. In DNA form, the CDR3 reads TGTGCCTGGAGTGGACAGTGGAACACTGAAGCTTTCTTT.

The chain joins TRBV6-5 to TRBJ2-2, with a tentative D call TRBD2 (5 bases). The CDR3 is 15 residues long. Germline lookup yields CDR1 MNHEY and CDR2 SVGAGI. The V end lost 1 base, the J end lost 4 bases, and 10 bases lay between the germline ends. DNA for the CDR3: TGTGCCAGCAGTTACTGGGATCGGGGCACCGGGGAGCTGTTTTTT. Translation gives CASSYWDRGTGELFF.

This sequence joins TRBV11-2 and TRBJ2-7; D unresolved. Trimming cost V 2 bases and J 2 bases, with 4 bases left between them. Germline assignment: CDR1 SGHAT and CDR2 FQNNGV. The CDR3 loop spans 12 amino acids. Written as DNA, the CDR3 is TGTGCCAGCAGCTTAACAACCTACGAGCAGTACTTC. Its protein is CASSLTTYEQYF.

The chain uses TRBV28 and TRBJ1-2; D unresolved. Trimming stripped 5 bases from V and 8 bases from J, with 15 bases between. The CDR3 loop spans 13 amino acids. In germline, CDR1 is MDHEN, CDR2 SYDVKM. In DNA form, the CDR3 reads TGTGCCAGCAGTCCGACACCCTCGAGCGGCTACACCTTC. Protein sequence: CASSPTPSSGYTF.

The chain recombines TRBV5-1 with TRBJ2-1, with 13 positions matching TRBD2. CDR3 length: 19 residues. V lost 4 bases to trimming and J lost 7 bases; unmatched junction nucleotides: 17. Germline assignment: CDR1 SGHRS and CDR2 YFSETQ. The CDR3 nucleotides read TGCGCCAGCAGCCCAAAACCCGGGACTAGCGGGATATACAGTAATGAGCAGTTCTTC. Its translation: CASSPKPGTSGIYSNEQFF.

The chain combines TRBV30 with TRBJ2-7, with a possible D match to TRBD2 (7 bases). Trimming left V 0 bases short and J 1 base short, with 16 bases between. CDR3 length: 16 amino acids. Germline CDR1 GTSNPN, CDR2 SVGIG (reference sequence). DNA of the CDR3: TGTGCCTGGAGTGTTGTGGGCAGGGGAGGGTCCTACGAGCAGTACTTC. Translated: CAWSVVGRGGSYEQYF.

There are a few counts of this clone. The chain employs TRBV9 and TRBJ2-6; 8 bases agree with TRBD1. The V and J ends lost 4 bases and 2 bases, in that order; junction bases with no gene match: 8. Germline assignment: CDR1 SGDLS and CDR2 YYNGEE. There are 17 residues in the CDR3. CDR3 amino acids: CASSLRQGRPGANVLTF. The DNA of the CDR3 is TGTGCCAGCAGCTTACGACAGGGGAGGCCTGGGGCCAACGTCCTGACTTTC.

The chain has TRBV4-1 and TRBJ1-2, with 10 bases lining up with TRBD1. Germline V gene lookup returns CDR1 MGHRA and CDR2 YSYEKL. The length of the CDR3 is 16 residues. V lost 1 base, J lost 1 base, and 3 bases stayed unmatched. The CDR3 loop is CASSQVGTGVNYGYTF. In nucleotides, the CDR3 is TGCGCCAGCAGCCAAGTGGGGACAGGGGTTAACTATGGCTACACCTTC.

The rearrangement uses TRBV15 and TRBJ2-7; no clear D gene. From germline, CDR1 is LNHNV and CDR2 YYDKDF (reference sequence). The CDR3 is 13 residues long. Trimming cost V 5 bases and J 3 bases, with 11 bases left between them. The CDR3 DNA reads TGTGCCACCAGCGCTACAGTGAGCTACGAGCAGTACTTC. It yields the protein CATSATVSYEQYF.

The chain uses TRBV6-6 and TRBJ1-5; 7 bases match TRBD1. The junction had 11 bases not matched to a gene; V was cut back by 11 bases and J by 4 bases. Germline lookup yields CDR1 MNHNY and CDR2 SVGAGI (reference sequence). The CDR3 consists of 14 residues. This chain's CDR3 is CAGRGRGLNQPQHF. CDR3 bases: TGTGCCGGCCGCGGGAGGGGGCTAAATCAGCCCCAGCATTTT.

The rearrangement joins TRBV11-3 to TRBJ2-5; D remains unclear. With 5 bases removed from V and 5 bases from J, the gap between germline ends came to 12 bases. This CDR3 is built from 13 residues. Germline V gene sequence: CDR1 SGHNT, CDR2 YENEEA. CDR3 coding DNA: TGTGCCAGCAGCAACGAGGCCGGGGAGACCCAGTACTTC. This encodes CASSNEAGETQYF.

The rearrangement uses TRBV6-5 and TRBJ2-1; perhaps TRBD2 as D (6 bases). Trimming shortened V by 2 bases and J by 9 bases, and 14 bases separated the two germline ends. Germline CDR1 reads MNHEY; CDR2 reads SVGAGI. There are 14 residues in the CDR3. The CDR3, as DNA: TGTGCCAGCAGTTACATGCCGGGAGATCTTGAGCAGTTCTTC. It yields the protein CASSYMPGDLEQFF.

This clone was recorded once. V and J are TRBV2 and TRBJ1-3, with no clear D. V was clipped by 2 bases and J by 0 bases, with 8 bases between them. Germline CDR1 and CDR2: SNHLY and FYNNEI. The CDR3 consists of 15 residues. The CDR3: CASSEQAYSGNTIYF. The CDR3 DNA reads TGTGCCAGCAGTGAACAGGCGTACTCTGGAAACACCATATATTTT.

This clone was detected only a few times. The chain couples TRBV30 to TRBJ2-7; D is possibly TRBD2 (5 bases). V was trimmed by 7 bases and J by 7 bases, leaving 14 bases between them. Germline V gene data show CDR1 as GTSNPN and CDR2 as SVGIG (reference sequence). The CDR3 length is 11 residues. The CDR3 sequence is CASTTRNEQYF. Written as DNA, the CDR3 is TGTGCCTCTACCACTAGAAATGAGCAGTACTTC.

This clone was counted only a few times. The chain couples TRBV6-5 to TRBJ1-1, with D hard to call. The length of the CDR3 is 12 residues. Germline assignment: CDR1 MNHEY and CDR2 SVGAGI. V was cut by 5 bases and J by 5 bases, with 9 bases left in between. CDR3 in amino acids: CASSPGRTEAFF. CDR3 in DNA: TGTGCCAGCAGTCCGGGTAGGACTGAAGCTTTCTTT.

This clone was seen a single time. This chain uses TRBV5-6 with TRBJ1-2; 7 bases line up with TRBD1. Germline CDR1 and CDR2: SGHDT and YYEEEE. The length of the CDR3 is 15 residues. Losses at the gene ends were 4 bases for V and 10 bases for J; bases not matched to a gene: 16. The CDR3 reads CASSLKHGTALAYTF. The CDR3 DNA reads as TGTGCCAGCAGCCTAAAACACGGGACAGCCTTAGCCTACACCTTC.